Described below is a single T cell receptor (beta chain) sequence and its context. Clones were read by immunoSEQ multiplex PCR, and TCRdb kept only the in-frame ones, dropping some. The profile shows approximately 490,000 clones, 87% of them singletons. The cohort comprised adults aged about 18 to 100 years residing in 24 US areas. Symptom resolution, clearance, or two negative PCRs marked the recovered donors of Cohort 3. This sample is part of a study of blood T cell repertoires in COVID-19. The overall study: Researchers got acute and convalescent COVID-19 samples from the United States, Italy and Spain. Sources were T cells, B-cell-depleted T cells, or PBMCs; the material itself was cDNA or gDNA.

V was pared by 5 bases and J by 0 bases, with 14 bases between. The CDR3 is made up of 15 amino acids. The germline gives CDR1 MNHEY, CDR2 SMNVEV (reference sequence). The receptor's source is a woman in her late teens or twenties who had recovered from COVID-19. Input material: PBMCs or T cells enriched from blood (not recorded which). This sequence joins TRBV27 and TRBJ2-7; maybe TRBD1 (5 bases). The CDR3 is CASSLTQGYSYEQYF. In nucleotides, the CDR3 is TGTGCCAGCAGTCTCACCCAGGGATACTCCTACGAGCAGTACTTC.